This T cell receptor beta chain was sequenced for a study of CD8 T cells in ankylosing spondylitis. TCRdb processed the 5' RACE reads anew with MiXCR; each CDR3 protein has one entry. This sample has approximately 220,000 distinct CDR3 sequences, with about 10% found just once. In germline, CDR1 is SGHKS, CDR2 YYEKEE (reference sequence). The length of the CDR3 is 15 residues. Germline trimming cut 2 bases from V and 6 bases from J; bases unmatched to any gene: 4. Sequenced: blood, either unsorted or a sorted T cell fraction (not recorded which). This chain connects TRBV5-5 to TRBJ1-4; 10 positions match TRBD1. The receptor was derived from a male donor with ankylosing spondylitis or in good health (not recorded which). The CDR3 region is CASSLPGQGYEKLFF. The CDR3 DNA follows: TGTGCCAGCAGCTTACCGGGACAGGGGTATGAAAAACTGTTTTTT.